These 29 T cell receptor beta chains originate from one sample sequenced in a study of blood T cell repertoires in COVID-19. Sequenced by immunoSEQ multiplex PCR; TCRdb stores in-frame clones only, minus some. The sample shows approximately 190,000 clones, roughly 80% of them seen only once. Sequenced: peripheral blood. All receptors derive from a human donor in a cohort sampled during active COVID-19.

The chain links TRBV11-2 to TRBJ2-4; 7 bases match TRBD1. This CDR3 is 19 amino acids long. With 0 bases clipped from V and 0 bases from J, the junction kept 11 bases outside the gene matches. Germline V lookup: CDR1 SGHAT, CDR2 FQNNGV. CDR3 amino acids: CASSLDLNRGRLAKNIQYF. CDR3 coding DNA: TGTGCCAGCAGCTTAGATTTAAATAGGGGGCGTCTAGCCAAAAACATTCAGTACTTC.

About this clone itself: One junction end disagrees with the germline gene, perhaps due to a read error. The chain uses TRBV3-1 (or the pseudogene TRBV3-2) and TRBJ2-2; TRBD1 matches at 8 bases. This CDR3 has 15 amino acids. Per germline, CDR1 LGHDT and CDR2 YNNKEL (reference sequence). CDR3 region: CASSLRQGNSGELFF. DNA of the CDR3: TGTGCCAGCAGCCTCAGACAGGGGAACTCCGGGGAGCTGTTTTTT.

V is TRBV3-1 (or the pseudogene TRBV3-2) and J is TRBJ1-1; 7 nucleotides agree with TRBD1. V shed 4 bases, J shed 4 bases, and the junction held 6 bases outside the gene matches. CDR3 size: 14 residues. Germline V gene data show CDR1 as LGHDT and CDR2 as YNNKEL (reference sequence). CDR3 DNA: TGTGCCAGCAGCCTAGGACAGGCGGCCACTGAAGCTTTCTTT. Translated: CASSLGQAATEAFF.

This clone was picked up a small number of times. V gene TRBV7-6 combines with J gene TRBJ2-6; tentatively, D is TRBD1 (5 bases). Germline CDR1 reads SGHVS; CDR2 reads FNYEAQ. V shed 5 bases and J shed 11 bases, with 19 bases lying between them. The CDR3 is 15 amino acids. The CDR3: CASSVAVGPDDVLTF. The CDR3 DNA is TGTGCCAGCAGCGTCGCCGTGGGGCCGGACGACGTCCTGACTTTC.

The chain carries TRBV2 and TRBJ2-2; 8 bases are a match to TRBD2. V shed 6 bases and J 2 bases; nucleotides not matched to a gene: 5. Germline V CDR1 and CDR2: SNHLY, FYNNEI. CDR3 length: 15 residues. The chain's CDR3 is CASSNSGANTGELFF. CDR3 bases: TGTGCCAGCAGCAATAGCGGGGCAAACACCGGGGAGCTGTTTTTT.

The chain joins TRBV27 to TRBJ2-2; D possibly corresponds to TRBD1 (6 bases). This CDR3 is 19 amino acids long. Looked up from germline, CDR1 is MNHEY and CDR2 is SMNVEV (reference sequence). Trimming took off 0 bases at V and 2 bases at J, with 19 bases between the two ends. The CDR3 DNA reads as TGTGCCAGCAGTTTATCGCCCTGGGCAGGGGCGAGAAACACCGGGGAGCTGTTTTTT. This sequence encodes CASSLSPWAGARNTGELFF.

The chain employs TRBV7-8 and TRBJ1-2; maybe TRBD1 (5 bases). V gave up 1 base and J gave up 4 bases, with 16 bases separating them. Germline V gives CDR1 SGHVS, CDR2 FQNEAQ. This CDR3 is 16 amino acids long. The DNA for the CDR3 is TGTGCCAGCAGCTTAGTAGGAGGGGCCCCGATCTATGGCTACACCTTC. It translates to CASSLVGGAPIYGYTF.

This chain joins TRBV11-3 and TRBJ2-2; TRBD1 matches 7 bases. Per the germline V gene, CDR1 is SGHNT and CDR2 is YENEEA. With 5 bases clipped from V and 6 bases from J, the junction kept 6 bases outside the gene matches. This CDR3 spans 14 amino acids. CDR3 in DNA: TGTGCCAGCAGCAGTACAGGGGAGTCCGGGGAGCTGTTTTTT. Amino acids: CASSSTGESGELFF. Filled out from reference TRBV11-3 and TRBJ2-2, the complete variable domain reads EAGVVQSPRYKIIEKKQPVAFWCNPISGHNTLYWYLQNLGQGPELLIRYENEEAVDDSQLPKDRFSAERLKGVDSTLKIQPAELGDSAVYLCASSSTGESGELFFGEGSRLTVL.

The chain combines TRBV19 with TRBJ2-1; 13 nucleotides match TRBD2. Trimming removed 4 bases from V and 8 bases from J; junction bases left unmatched: 11. From germline, CDR1 is LNHDA and CDR2 SQIVND (reference sequence). The CDR3 runs to 17 residues. CDR3 bases: TGTGCCAGTAGTACCCGATTACTAGCGGGAGGGCGGGATGAGCAGTTCTTC. This translates into CASSTRLLAGGRDEQFF.

This rearrangement joins TRBV9 to TRBJ1-1; possible D gene TRBD1, 6 bases. CDR1 and CDR2 from the germline V gene are SGDLS and YYNGEE. Trimming removed 2 bases from V and 3 bases from J, with 11 bases in between. This CDR3 contains 14 residues. In DNA form, the CDR3 reads TGTGCCAGCAGCGTCCAACAGGGATACACTGAAGCTTTCTTT. Its protein is CASSVQQGYTEAFF.

This clone was detected only a few times. The rearrangement uses TRBV12-5 and TRBJ2-6, with D unclear. This CDR3 contains 15 residues. Germline-derived CDR1 and CDR2 are LGHNT and FRNRAP. The V end was cut by 6 bases, the J end by 2 bases, with 11 bases between. CDR3 loop: CASGWAEAGANVLTF. The CDR3 bases are TGTGCTAGTGGGTGGGCCGAAGCTGGGGCCAACGTCCTGACTTTC. The variable domain in full, with the rest retrieved from reference TRBV12-5 and TRBJ2-6, is DARVTQTPRHKVTEMGQEVTMRCQPILGHNTVFWYRQTMMQGLELLAYFRNRAPLDDSGMPKDRFSAEMPDATLATLKIQPSEPRDSAVYFCASGWAEAGANVLTFGAGSRLTVL.

This rearrangement joins TRBV20-1 to TRBJ1-2, with a tentative D call TRBD1 (5 bases). The CDR3 is 13 amino acids. Between the trimmed V and J ends, which lost 3 bases and 8 bases, there was a span of 16 bases. Germline V gives CDR1 DFQATT, CDR2 SNEGSKA (reference sequence). CDR3: CSASRRVVEGYTF. In nucleotides, the CDR3 is TGCAGTGCTAGTCGCAGGGTAGTAGAGGGCTACACCTTC.

This clone was recorded only once. The rearrangement uses TRBV6-5 and TRBJ2-1, with 7 nucleotides matching TRBD2. CDR3 length equals 14 residues. Trimming took 6 bases from V and 7 from J; bases not matched to a gene: 9. CDR1 is MNHEY, CDR2 SVGAGI, per germline. The CDR3 nucleotides read TGTGCCAGCAGGATTCTCGGGGGGACTAATGAGCAGTTCTTC. It is translated as CASRILGGTNEQFF.

V is TRBV5-8 and J is TRBJ2-3; tentative D call: TRBD2 (5 bases). V lost 0 bases to trimming and J lost 2 bases, with 10 bases between them. The CDR3 has 15 residues. In germline, CDR1 is SGHTS, CDR2 YDEGEE. The CDR3 protein is CASSLGAGTTDTQYF. The CDR3 nucleotides are TGTGCCAGCAGCTTGGGGGCGGGCACCACAGATACGCAGTATTTT.

This clone was seen only once. V usage is TRBV6-6 and J usage is TRBJ2-2, with D possibly TRBD1 on 5 matching bases. This CDR3 has 15 amino acids. The germline gives CDR1 MNHNY, CDR2 SVGAGI (reference sequence). Deletions cut 5 bases from V and 7 bases from J, with 17 bases between. The CDR3 spells CASSAQGRFGGELFF. In DNA form, the CDR3 reads TGTGCCAGCAGTGCCCAGGGTCGTTTCGGCGGGGAGCTGTTTTTT.

This clone has more than one count but fewer than ten. The chain employs TRBV4-1 and TRBJ2-3; D is perhaps TRBD2 (5 bases). Trimming took off 4 bases at V and 9 bases at J, with 20 bases between the two ends. This CDR3 comprises 15 residues. Per the germline V gene, CDR1 is MGHRA and CDR2 is YSYEKL. DNA for the CDR3: TGCGCCAGCAGCCCCACCACCCAGAGCGGAAGGACGCAGTATTTT. This sequence encodes CASSPTTQSGRTQYF.

The genes are TRBV27 and TRBJ2-3; 9 bases fit TRBD2. V shed 5 bases and J 2 bases; nucleotides not matched to a gene: 8. CDR3 size: 16 residues. The germline CDR1 and CDR2 sequences are MNHEY and SMNVEV (reference sequence). CDR3 bases: TGTGCCAGCAGTCCAAAGAGCGGGGGGTACACAGATACGCAGTATTTT. Amino acid sequence: CASSPKSGGYTDTQYF.

The chain couples TRBV5-1 to TRBJ1-4; D ambiguous. This CDR3 comprises 14 residues. Trimming removed 2 bases from V and 1 base from J, with 6 bases in between. CDR1 is SGHRS, CDR2 YFSETQ, per germline. The CDR3 bases are TGCGCCAGCAGCTTTAGTCAAACTAATGAAAAACTGTTTTTT. It yields the protein CASSFSQTNEKLFF.

This chain uses TRBV2 with TRBJ2-7; D uncertain. There are 14 residues in the CDR3. The V gene lost 5 bases and the J gene lost 5 bases, with 16 bases spanning the gap. In germline, CDR1 is SNHLY, CDR2 FYNNEI. CDR3 amino acids: CASSLDSPGNEQYF. CDR3 sequence (DNA): TGTGCCAGCAGTTTAGACTCTCCCGGCAACGAGCAGTACTTC.

The chain links TRBV12-3 or TRBV12-4 to TRBJ1-2; 7 nucleotides match TRBD1. The CDR3 extends over 13 amino acids. The ends lost 6 bases at V and 8 bases at J; junction bases unmatched: 9. The CDR3 coding sequence is TGTGCCAGCAGCCCCGACAGGGTAGGAGGCTACACCTTC. Protein: CASSPDRVGGYTF.

The chain couples TRBV7-6 to TRBJ2-3; 7 nucleotides line up with TRBD2. The V segment lost 5 bases and the J segment 6 bases; nucleotides outside the gene matches: 5. The CDR3 runs 13 residues. Germline V gives CDR1 SGHVS, CDR2 FNYEAQ. DNA of the CDR3: TGTGCCAGCAGCGCGAAAGCGGGGGATACGCAGTATTTT. Its translation: CASSAKAGDTQYF. Using reference TRBV7-6 and TRBJ2-3 for the parts outside the CDR3, the full variable domain is GAGVSQSPRYKVTKRGQDVALRCDPISGHVSLYWYRQALGQGPEFLTYFNYEAQQDKSGLPNDRFSAERPEGSISTLTIQRTEQRDSAMYRCASSAKAGDTQYFGPGTRLTVL.

The V gene is TRBV5-1, the J gene TRBJ1-2; no firm D call. V gave up 2 bases and J gave up 4 bases, with 12 bases separating them. This CDR3 comprises 14 residues. Germline V lookup: CDR1 SGHRS, CDR2 YFSETQ. The CDR3, as DNA: TGCGCCAGCAGCTTTTACGGAGAAAGCTATGGCTACACCTTC. Its protein product is CASSFYGESYGYTF.

J is TRBJ2-6 and V is TRBV18; 7 nucleotides line up with TRBD1. CDR3 length equals 21 residues. The V and J ends lost 3 bases and 4 bases, in that order; junction bases with no gene match: 21. Germline V lookup: CDR1 KGHSH, CDR2 LQKENI. The CDR3 nucleotides read TGTGCCAGCTCACCTAGGCGAGCCGGGGACGACAGGGTGACAGGGGCCAACGTCCTGACTTTC. Its translation: CASSPRRAGDDRVTGANVLTF.

The chain employs TRBV21-1 and TRBJ1-2; the table calls TRBD1, which could not be checked here. TRBV21-1 is a pseudogene locus. This CDR3 spans 18 amino acids. The CDR3 sequence: CASCPLTPGQVTGIGYTF. In DNA, the CDR3 is TGTGCCAGCTGCCCCCTTACTCCGGGACAGGTGACGGGGATTGGCTACACCTTC.

A word on this clone: Germline is not matched at one junction end, which may reflect a read error. V is TRBV10-3 and J is TRBJ1-1, with D unclear. CDR3 length: 11 amino acids. Germline V gene data show CDR1 as ENHRY and CDR2 as SYGVKD. The CDR3 nucleotides are TGTGCCATCAGTGAGCGGAGTGAAACTTTCTTT. This gives the protein CAISERSETFF.

This clone was seen only once. J is TRBJ2-7 and V is TRBV28, with TRBD1 as a possible D gene (6 bases). V was trimmed by 3 bases and J by 3 bases, leaving 9 bases between them. The length of the CDR3 is 13 residues. CDR1 is MDHEN, CDR2 SYDVKM, per germline. The DNA for the CDR3 is TGTGCCAGCAGTTTGTTCAGGGGCTACGAGCAGTACTTC. Encoded protein: CASSLFRGYEQYF.

The J gene is TRBJ2-5, the V gene TRBV11-2; TRBD2 matches at 7 bases. Trimming took 6 bases from V and 5 from J; bases not matched to a gene: 9. Germline values: CDR1 SGHAT, CDR2 FQNNGV. The CDR3 covers 14 residues. The CDR3 reads CASRNPAGGETQYF. The CDR3 DNA is TGTGCCAGCAGAAATCCGGCCGGGGGGGAGACCCAGTACTTC.

The chain recombines TRBV7-2 with TRBJ1-3, with D hard to call. CDR1 and CDR2 (germline): SGHTA, FQGNSA. V lost 0 bases and J lost 4, with 13 bases in between. The CDR3 has 16 amino acids. In nucleotides, the CDR3 is TGTGCCAGCAGCTTAGCGTGGGGAGTCTCCGGAAACACCATATATTTT. It translates to CASSLAWGVSGNTIYF.

The genes are TRBV19 and TRBJ1-2; 8 bases map to TRBD1. The CDR3 covers 15 residues. V lost 3 bases to trimming and J lost 7 bases; unmatched junction nucleotides: 10. Germline V gives CDR1 LNHDA, CDR2 SQIVND (reference sequence). The CDR3 protein is CASSIQDRGRGGYTF. The CDR3 DNA follows: TGTGCCAGTAGTATCCAAGACAGGGGACGAGGTGGCTACACCTTC.